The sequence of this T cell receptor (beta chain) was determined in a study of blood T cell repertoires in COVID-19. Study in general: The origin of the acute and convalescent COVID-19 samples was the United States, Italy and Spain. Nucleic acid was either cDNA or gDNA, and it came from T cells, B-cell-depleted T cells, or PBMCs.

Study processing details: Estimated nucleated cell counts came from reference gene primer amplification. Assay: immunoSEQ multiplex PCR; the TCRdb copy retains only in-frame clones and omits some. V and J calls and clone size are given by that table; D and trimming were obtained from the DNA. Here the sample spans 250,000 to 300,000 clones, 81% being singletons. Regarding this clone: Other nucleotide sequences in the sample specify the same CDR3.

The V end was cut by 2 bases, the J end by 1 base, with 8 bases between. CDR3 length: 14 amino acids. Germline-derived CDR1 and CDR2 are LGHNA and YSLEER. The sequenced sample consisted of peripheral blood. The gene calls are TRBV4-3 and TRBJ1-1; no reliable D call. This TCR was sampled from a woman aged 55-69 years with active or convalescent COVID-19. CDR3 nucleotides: TGCGCCAGCAGCCAATCAAGAGGGAACACTGAAGCTTTCTTT. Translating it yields CASSQSRGNTEAFF.